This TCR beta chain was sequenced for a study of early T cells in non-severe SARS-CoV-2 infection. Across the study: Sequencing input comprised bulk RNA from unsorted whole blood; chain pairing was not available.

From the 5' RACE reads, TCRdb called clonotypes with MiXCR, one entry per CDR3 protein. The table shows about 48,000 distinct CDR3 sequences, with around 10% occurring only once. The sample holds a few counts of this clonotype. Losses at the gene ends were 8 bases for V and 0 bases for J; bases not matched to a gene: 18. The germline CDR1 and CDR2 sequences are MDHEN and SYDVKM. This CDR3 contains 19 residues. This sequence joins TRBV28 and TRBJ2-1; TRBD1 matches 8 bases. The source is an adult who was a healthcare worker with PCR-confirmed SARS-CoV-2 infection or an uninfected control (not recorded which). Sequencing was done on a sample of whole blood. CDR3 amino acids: CASGQGAGPRTSSYNEQFF. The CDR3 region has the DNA TGTGCCAGCGGCCAGGGGGCGGGTCCGCGGACGAGCTCCTACAATGAGCAGTTCTTC. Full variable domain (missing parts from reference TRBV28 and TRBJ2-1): DVKVTQSSRYLVKRTGEKVFLECVQDMDHENMFWYRQDPGLGLRLIYFSYDVKMKEKGDIPEGYSVSREKKERFSLILESASTNQTSMYLCASGQGAGPRTSSYNEQFFGPGTRLTVL.